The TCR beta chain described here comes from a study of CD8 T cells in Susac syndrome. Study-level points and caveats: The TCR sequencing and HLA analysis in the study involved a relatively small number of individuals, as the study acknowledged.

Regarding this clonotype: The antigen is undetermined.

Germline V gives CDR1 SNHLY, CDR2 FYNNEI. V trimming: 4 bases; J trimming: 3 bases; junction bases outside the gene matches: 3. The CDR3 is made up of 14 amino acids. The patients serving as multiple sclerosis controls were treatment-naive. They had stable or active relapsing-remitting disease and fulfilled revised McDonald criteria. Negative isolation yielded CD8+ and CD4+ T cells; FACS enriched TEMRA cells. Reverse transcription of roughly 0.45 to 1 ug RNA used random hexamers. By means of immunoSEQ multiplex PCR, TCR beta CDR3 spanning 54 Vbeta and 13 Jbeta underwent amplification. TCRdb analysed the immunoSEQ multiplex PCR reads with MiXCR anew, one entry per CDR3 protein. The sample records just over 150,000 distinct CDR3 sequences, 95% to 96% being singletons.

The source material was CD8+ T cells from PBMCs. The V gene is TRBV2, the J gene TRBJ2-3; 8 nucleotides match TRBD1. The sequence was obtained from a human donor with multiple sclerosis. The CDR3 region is CASSGTGTTDTQYF. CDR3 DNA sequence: TGTGCCAGCAGTGGGACAGGGACAACAGATACGCAGTATTTT.